Listed here is a single TCR beta chain. The multiple sclerosis control group consisted of treatment-naive patients whose relapsing-remitting disease, which was either stable or active, fulfilled revised McDonald criteria. TEMRA cells were enriched by FACS, and CD4+ and CD8+ T cells were negatively isolated. The data derive from a study of CD8 T cells in Susac syndrome. Per the germline V gene, CDR1 is SQVTM and CDR2 is ANQGSEA. The ends lost 0 bases at V and 6 bases at J; junction bases unmatched: 19. The CDR3 covers 18 residues. RNA in amounts of about 0.45 to 1 ug was reverse transcribed with random hexamers. Via MiXCR, TCRdb re-called the immunoSEQ multiplex PCR reads, giving one row per CDR3 protein. This table has approximately 200,000 distinct CDR3 sequences, more than 90% appearing once.

The clonotype was recovered from a human donor with multiple sclerosis. The chain has TRBV29-1 and TRBJ1-2; 7 bases align to TRBD1. The source material was CD4+ T cells from PBMCs. The CDR3 region has the DNA TGCAGCGTTGAAGATCGACAGGGTTTTCGGTCCTATGAAAATGGCTACACCTTC. Translating it yields CSVEDRQGFRSYENGYTF.